This T cell receptor (beta chain) is from a study of blood T cell repertoires in COVID-19. Overall study context: The United States, Italy and Spain supplied acute and convalescent COVID-19 samples.

Trimming removed 0 bases from V and 4 bases from J; junction bases left unmatched: 4. CDR1 LNHNV and CDR2 YYDKDF come from the germline V gene (reference sequence). CDR3 length: 16 amino acids. Repertoires were generated with immunoSEQ multiplex PCR, while TCRdb's copy carries only in-frame clones and drops some. Of 75,000 to 100,000 clones in the sample, about 90% were seen once. J is TRBJ2-3 and V is TRBV15, with TRBD2 matching 10 bases. The clonotype comes from a man in his 70s with acute or convalescent COVID-19. The sequencing input was peripheral blood. The CDR3 coding sequence is TGTGCCACCAGCAGAGAACTAGCGGGGACTTCAGATACGCAGTATTTT. This translates into CATSRELAGTSDTQYF.